This TCR beta chain was recorded in a study of shared clonotypes between healthy human individuals. Findings and caveats of the study: Among four donors, approximately 5% of naive CD4 clonotypes were found in common.

With respect to this clone: What it binds is not known. This sample also contains other DNA sequences that code for the same CDR3.

Replicate PCRs run on sorted subsets employed 200 ng DNA, approximately 30,000 T cell genomes. Per the study methods: From ImmunoSEQ came sequences covering only the junction and carrying no quality scores, so filtering differed. TCRdb's copy holds only in-frame clones and misses some; the assay was immunoSEQ multiplex PCR. V and J calls and clone size come straight from that table; D and trimming were deduced from the DNA. Of millions of clones detected, around 95% appear once; the ten largest clones hold more than 0.1%. The CDR3 covers 13 residues. In germline, CDR1 is SGHTA, CDR2 FQGNSA. The V end lost 3 bases, the J end lost 3 bases, and 9 bases lay between the germline ends.

The chain has TRBV7-2 and TRBJ2-7; D gene unclear. The material sequenced was naive CD4+ T cells sorted from blood. Specified subset: CD45RA+ positively selected. This TCR derives from a man aged 18 to 30 in good health. The CDR3 protein is CASSLGRVYEQYF. The CDR3 DNA is TGTGCCAGCAGCTTGGGCAGAGTCTACGAGCAGTACTTC.